This T cell receptor (beta chain) was obtained from a study of Ad26.COV2.S vaccination and SARS-CoV-2 variants. Study at large: By the intramuscular route, Ad26.COV2.S was given once, or twice 56 days apart. Study-wide results and limits: Vaccine recipients posted higher spike-specific TCR breadth than their placebo counterparts.

Documented treatment: around 19 received Ad26.COV2.S at low or high dose, single or two shots; several received placebo; per-sample allocation not given. Material that was analyzed had been drawn on day 63 after the first vaccine or placebo injection. About this clone: Its antigen is unknown.

Profiling relied on immunoSEQ multiplex PCR, and the TCRdb table lists in-frame clones only, not all of them. The sample includes 440,000 or so clones, 80% to 95% seen only once; the top ten take less than 2%. The TCR comes from a person aged 18-60 years who received the Ad26.COV2.S COVID-19 vaccine or a placebo. Specimen: peripheral blood, collected in a trial of Ad26.COV2.S vaccine versus placebo.

The CDR3 coding sequence is TGTGCCAGCAGCCCCTCTCCGGGACAAAACATGAACACTGAAGCTTTCTTT. Encoded protein: CASSPSPGQNMNTEAFF. The chain has TRBV6-2 or TRBV6-3 and TRBJ1-1, with D possibly TRBD1 on 6 matching bases. The CDR3 runs to 17 residues. V was pared by 6 bases and J by 0 bases, with 20 bases between. CDR1 MNHEY and CDR2 SVGEGT come from the germline V gene.